A selection of T cell receptor beta chains follows, all from one sample in a study of blood T cell repertoires in COVID-19. This table comes from immunoSEQ multiplex PCR, and its TCRdb copy is limited to in-frame clones, with some not included. The table includes about 220,000 clones, about 80% detected once. Input material: PBMCs or T cells enriched from blood (not recorded which). The receptors were gathered from a woman between 50 and 59 years old who had been exposed to COVID-19. CDR3s include the opening cysteine and the closing phenylalanine or tryptophan. The D gene is left open where the match is weak. Only some rows state a clone size, as once, few, many or a class for expanded clones.

>TRBV14|.|TRBJ1-2|.
CASSQGQRLAYGYTF
TGTGCCAGCAGCCAAGGCCAGCGGCTTGCCTATGGCTACACCTTC
>TRBV2|.|TRBJ2-7|.
CASTGTGGYEQYF
TGTGCCAGCACCGGGACTGGGGGATACGAGCAGTACTTC
>TRBV12-5|.|TRBJ1-2|.
CASGPEGGIYGYTF
TGTGCTAGTGGCCCCGAGGGGGGGATTTATGGCTACACCTTC
>TRBV7-8|.|TRBJ1-1|.
CASSLSTGGREAFF
TGTGCCAGCAGCTTAAGCACCGGAGGGCGGGAAGCTTTCTTT
>TRBV7-9|.|TRBJ2-7|.
CASSLAPAQVDEQYF
TGTGCCAGCAGCTTGGCCCCTGCCCAGGTCGACGAGCAGTACTTC
>TRBV3-1/TRBV3-2|.|TRBJ1-2|few
CASSLISGQRDYTF
TGTGCCAGCAGCCTTATTTCCGGACAGAGGGACTACACCTTC
>TRBV10-2|TRBD1|TRBJ1-5|.
CASSLTGQGRSEPQHF
TGCGCCAGCAGTCTCACTGGACAGGGCCGATCGGAGCCCCAGCATTTT
>TRBV5-1|TRBD2|TRBJ2-7|.
CAHGGPGLARREQYF
TGCGCCCACGGGGGGCCGGGACTAGCGAGACGCGAGCAGTACTTC
>TRBV5-1|.|TRBJ2-7|.
CASSLTGLHEQYF
TGCGCCAGCAGCTTGACAGGGCTCCACGAGCAGTACTTC
>TRBV24-1|.|TRBJ1-2|.
CATSDWAGNYGYTF
TGTGCCACCAGTGATTGGGCAGGAAACTATGGCTACACCTTC
>TRBV30|.|TRBJ1-1|.
CAWSVLYDTEAFF
TGTGCCTGGAGTGTATTGTATGACACTGAAGCTTTCTTT
>TRBV6-4|.|TRBJ1-2|.
CASSDSRGDGYTF
TGTGCCAGCAGTGACTCTAGGGGCGATGGCTACACCTTC
>TRBV27|TRBD1|TRBJ1-1|.
CASSPEGTGIYRNTEAFF
TGTGCCAGCAGTCCCGAGGGGACAGGCATTTACCGAAACACTGAAGCTTTCTTT
>TRBV6-2/TRBV6-3|TRBD1|TRBJ2-7|.
CASSITGVEQYF
TGTGCCAGCAGCATCACAGGGGTCGAGCAGTACTTC
>TRBV5-1|.|TRBJ2-7|.
CASSLGPTGEQYF
TGCGCCAGCAGCTTGGGCCCAACAGGCGAGCAGTACTTC
>TRBV6-5|TRBD1|TRBJ2-5|.
CASRPGQVTETQYF
TGTGCCAGCAGACCTGGACAGGTGACGGAGACCCAGTACTTC
>TRBV5-6|TRBD1|TRBJ1-2|.
CASSSATGASGYTF
TGTGCCAGCAGCTCCGCGACAGGGGCAAGTGGCTACACCTTC
>TRBV14|.|TRBJ1-1|.
CASSPVGRFGKPEAFF
TGTGCCAGCAGCCCGGTCGGCAGGTTCGGGAAACCTGAAGCTTTCTTT
>TRBV7-8|.|TRBJ2-7|once
CASSRIAGEQYF
TGTGCCAGCAGCCGGATAGCCGGCGAGCAGTACTTC
>TRBV29-1|TRBD1|TRBJ2-2|.
CSVGTGTGELFF
TGCAGCGTGGGGACAGGGACCGGGGAGCTGTTTTTT